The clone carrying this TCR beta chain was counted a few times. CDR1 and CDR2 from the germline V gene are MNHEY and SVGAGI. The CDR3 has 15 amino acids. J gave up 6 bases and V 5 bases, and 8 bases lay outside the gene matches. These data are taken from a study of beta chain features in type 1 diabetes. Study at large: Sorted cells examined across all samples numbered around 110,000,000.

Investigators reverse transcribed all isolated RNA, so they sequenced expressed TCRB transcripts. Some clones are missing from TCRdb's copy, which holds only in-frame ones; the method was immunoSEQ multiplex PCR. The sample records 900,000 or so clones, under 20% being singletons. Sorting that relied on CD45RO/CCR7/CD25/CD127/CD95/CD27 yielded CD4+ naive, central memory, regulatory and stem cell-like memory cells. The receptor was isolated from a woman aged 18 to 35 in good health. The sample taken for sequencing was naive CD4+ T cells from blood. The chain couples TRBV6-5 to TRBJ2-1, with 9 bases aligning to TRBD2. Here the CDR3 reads CASSPPLAGFNEQFF. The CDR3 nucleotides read TGTGCCAGCAGTCCCCCCCTAGCGGGATTCAATGAGCAGTTCTTC.